Following are 6 T cell receptor beta chains from one sample sequenced in a study of blood T cell repertoires in COVID-19. Produced via immunoSEQ multiplex PCR; TCRdb's table is partial and in-frame only. The repertoire consists of under 250,000 clones, with roughly 80% occurring once and the leading ten covering approximately 3.5%. Sequenced input: peripheral blood. The receptors stem from a woman in her late teens or twenties with acute or convalescent COVID-19.

V and J are TRBV28 and TRBJ2-5, with a possible D match to TRBD2 (5 bases). Germline V lookup: CDR1 MDHEN, CDR2 SYDVKM. The CDR3 is made up of 14 amino acids. V dropped 2 bases and J dropped 5 bases, with 12 bases sitting between them. The CDR3, as DNA: TGTGCCAGCAGTTTAGAGGGCCTCGGGGAGACCCAGTACTTC. Amino acids: CASSLEGLGETQYF.

J is TRBJ2-6 and V is TRBV11-2; D is perhaps TRBD1 (5 bases). The germline V gene has CDR1 SGHAT and CDR2 FQNNGV. The V end lost 10 bases, the J end lost 0 bases, and 13 bases lay between the germline ends. The CDR3 totals 15 residues. The CDR3 DNA is TGTGCCACTCCGACAGACCCCTCTGGGGCCAACGTCCTGACTTTC. Residues: CATPTDPSGANVLTF.

The chain uses TRBV27 and TRBJ1-5, with TRBD1 matching over 9 bases. Germline values: CDR1 MNHEY, CDR2 SMNVEV (reference sequence). Trimming removed 5 bases from V and 5 bases from J; junction bases left unmatched: 7. CDR3 length: 15 amino acids. Here the CDR3 DNA reads TGTGCCAGCAGTCCGAGGACAGGGGTTCATCAGCCCCAGCATTTT. It encodes CASSPRTGVHQPQHF.

The chain joins TRBV5-1 to TRBJ1-4, with 7 bases identical to TRBD1. This CDR3 spans 15 amino acids. V lost 2 bases to trimming and J lost 4 bases; unmatched junction nucleotides: 5. Germline V gives CDR1 SGHRS, CDR2 YFSETQ. This chain's CDR3 is CASSFGTAINEKLFF. In nucleotides, the CDR3 is TGCGCCAGCAGCTTCGGGACAGCGATTAATGAAAAACTGTTTTTT.

The gene calls are TRBV13 and TRBJ1-2; 10 nucleotides match TRBD1. The junction had 4 bases not matched to a gene; V was cut back by 10 bases and J by 8 bases. Per the germline V gene, CDR1 is PRHDT and CDR2 is FYEKMQ (reference sequence). The CDR3 totals 11 residues. As DNA, the CDR3 is TGTGCCACCGGGACAGGGGACGGCTACACCTTC. Translation gives CATGTGDGYTF. The full variable domain, rest sourced from reference TRBV13 and TRBJ1-2, is AAGVIQSPRHLIKEKRETATLKCYPIPRHDTVYWYQQGPGQDPQFLISFYEKMQSDKGSIPDRFSAQQFSDYHSELNMSSLELGDSALYFCATGTGDGYTFGSGTRLTVV.

The chain links TRBV6-5 to TRBJ2-2; a weak D match, TRBD2 (6 bases). The CDR3 contains 15 residues. Per germline, CDR1 MNHEY and CDR2 SVGAGI. V lost 5 bases and J lost 0, with 10 bases in between. The CDR3: CASSRGEANTGELFF. The DNA of the CDR3 is TGTGCCAGCAGTCGCGGGGAGGCGAACACCGGGGAGCTGTTTTTT.